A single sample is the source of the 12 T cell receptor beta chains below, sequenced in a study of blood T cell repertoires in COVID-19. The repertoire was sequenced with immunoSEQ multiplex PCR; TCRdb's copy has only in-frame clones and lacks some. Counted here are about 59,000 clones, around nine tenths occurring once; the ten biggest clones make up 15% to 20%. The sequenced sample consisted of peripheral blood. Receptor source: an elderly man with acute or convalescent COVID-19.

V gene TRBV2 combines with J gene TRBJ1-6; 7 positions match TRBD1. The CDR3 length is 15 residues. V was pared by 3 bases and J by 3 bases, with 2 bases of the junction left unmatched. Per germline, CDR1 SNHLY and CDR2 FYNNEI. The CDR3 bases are TGTGCCAGCAGTGAGCGGGACAGCTATAATTCACCCCTCCACTTT. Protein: CASSERDSYNSPLHF.

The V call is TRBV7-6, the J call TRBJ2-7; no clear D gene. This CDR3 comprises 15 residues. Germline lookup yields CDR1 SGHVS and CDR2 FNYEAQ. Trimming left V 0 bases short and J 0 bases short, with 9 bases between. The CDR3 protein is CASSLAPGSSYEQYF. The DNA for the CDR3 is TGTGCCAGCAGCTTAGCCCCTGGCAGCTCCTACGAGCAGTACTTC.

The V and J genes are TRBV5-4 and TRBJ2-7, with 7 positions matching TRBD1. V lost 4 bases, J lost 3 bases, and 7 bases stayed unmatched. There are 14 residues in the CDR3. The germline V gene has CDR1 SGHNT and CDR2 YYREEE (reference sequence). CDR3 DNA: TGTGCCAGCAGCACTGACAGGGCGGGCTACGAGCAGTACTTC. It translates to CASSTDRAGYEQYF.

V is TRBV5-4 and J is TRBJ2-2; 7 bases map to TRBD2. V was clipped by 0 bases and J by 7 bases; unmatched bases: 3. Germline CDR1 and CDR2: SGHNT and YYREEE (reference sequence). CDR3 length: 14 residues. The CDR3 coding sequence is TGTGCCAGCAGCTTGGGACTAGCTTTCGGGGAGCTGTTTTTT. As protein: CASSLGLAFGELFF.

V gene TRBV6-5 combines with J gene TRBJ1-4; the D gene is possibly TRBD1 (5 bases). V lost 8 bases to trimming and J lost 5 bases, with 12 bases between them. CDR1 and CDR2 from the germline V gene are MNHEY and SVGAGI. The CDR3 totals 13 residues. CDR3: CASWGELNEKLFF. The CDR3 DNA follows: TGTGCCAGCTGGGGGGAATTGAATGAAAAACTGTTTTTT.

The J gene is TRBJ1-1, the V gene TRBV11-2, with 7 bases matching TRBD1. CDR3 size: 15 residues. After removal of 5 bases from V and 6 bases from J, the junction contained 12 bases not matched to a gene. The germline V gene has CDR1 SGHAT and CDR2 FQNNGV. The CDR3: CASSGTPDRASEAFF. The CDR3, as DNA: TGTGCCAGCAGCGGGACACCTGACAGGGCTTCTGAAGCTTTCTTT.

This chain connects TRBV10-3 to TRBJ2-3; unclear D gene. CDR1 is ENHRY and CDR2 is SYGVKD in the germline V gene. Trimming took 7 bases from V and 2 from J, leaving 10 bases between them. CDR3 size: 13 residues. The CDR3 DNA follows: TGTGCCATCATGAAGAGAGCCACAGATACGCAGTATTTT. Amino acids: CAIMKRATDTQYF.

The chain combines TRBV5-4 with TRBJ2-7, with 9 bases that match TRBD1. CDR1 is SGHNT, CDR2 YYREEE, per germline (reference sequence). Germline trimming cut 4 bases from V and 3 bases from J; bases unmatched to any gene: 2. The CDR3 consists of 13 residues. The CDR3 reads CASSGGQGYEQYF. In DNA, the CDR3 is TGTGCCAGCAGCGGGGGACAGGGCTACGAGCAGTACTTC.

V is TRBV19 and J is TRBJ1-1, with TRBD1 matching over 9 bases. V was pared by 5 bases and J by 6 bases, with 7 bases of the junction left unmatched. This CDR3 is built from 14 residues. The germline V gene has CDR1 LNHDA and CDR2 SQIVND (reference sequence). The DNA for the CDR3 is TGTGCCAGTAGTCAAACAGGGGGCGCCGCTGAAGCTTTCTTT. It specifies CASSQTGGAAEAFF.

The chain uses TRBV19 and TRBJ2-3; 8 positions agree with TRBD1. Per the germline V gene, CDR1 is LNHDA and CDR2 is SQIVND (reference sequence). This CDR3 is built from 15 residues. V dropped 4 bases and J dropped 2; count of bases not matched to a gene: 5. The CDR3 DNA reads TGTGCCAGTAGTAGTCCGACAGGGGCCACAGATACGCAGTATTTT. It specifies CASSSPTGATDTQYF.

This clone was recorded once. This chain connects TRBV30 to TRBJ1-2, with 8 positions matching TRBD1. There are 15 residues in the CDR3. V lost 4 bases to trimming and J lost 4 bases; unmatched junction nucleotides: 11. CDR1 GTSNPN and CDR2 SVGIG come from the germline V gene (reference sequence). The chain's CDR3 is CAWMRVQGGIYGYTF. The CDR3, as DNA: TGTGCCTGGATGCGGGTACAGGGGGGCATCTATGGCTACACCTTC.

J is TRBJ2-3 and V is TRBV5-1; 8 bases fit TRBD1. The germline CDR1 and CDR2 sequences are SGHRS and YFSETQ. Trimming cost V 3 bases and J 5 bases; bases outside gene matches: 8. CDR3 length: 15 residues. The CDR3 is CASSSTGGGGDTQYF. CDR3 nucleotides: TGCGCCAGCAGCTCCACAGGGGGTGGGGGAGATACGCAGTATTTT. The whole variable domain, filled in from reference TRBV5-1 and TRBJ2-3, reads KAGVTQTPRYLIKTRGQQVTLSCSPISGHRSVSWYQQTPGQGLQFLFEYFSETQRNKGNFPGRFSGRQFSNSRSEMNVSTLELGDSALYLCASSSTGGGGDTQYFGPGTRLTVL.